This T cell receptor (beta chain) was documented in a study of shared clonotypes between healthy human individuals. Overall study context: Used for every donor were three CD4 naive, three CD4 memory, two CD8 naive and one CD8 memory plate. Broader study findings: Sharing across four donors was highest in naive CD4 (roughly 5%) and lowest in memory CD8 (roughly 0.4%).

This clone was counted once. Antigen: not known. Donors were healthy HIV-negative adults without recently reported acute infections or vaccinations. The CD4+ fraction was divided into a CD45RA+ naive subset and a CD45RA-negative memory subset. Clones were read by immunoSEQ multiplex PCR, and TCRdb kept only the in-frame ones, dropping some. The table records roughly 1 million clones, around 78% of them present only once. Sequenced: memory CD4+ T cells from PBMCs. The subset denotes: CD45RA-negative fraction. This TCR was sampled from a man between 18 and 35 years old in good health. Some clones in this sample may be carry-over from other donors' samples.

In nucleotides, the CDR3 is TGTGCCAGCAGTAATACAGACCAAGAGACCCAGTACTTC. Its protein is CASSNTDQETQYF. The gene calls are TRBV2 and TRBJ2-5; no definite D call. Trimming removed 5 bases from V and 0 bases from J, with 7 bases in between. Germline V gene data show CDR1 as SNHLY and CDR2 as FYNNEI. CDR3 length equals 13 residues.